Listed below are T cell receptor beta chains from one sample, sequenced in a study of CD8 T cells in ankylosing spondylitis. TCRdb reprocessed the 5' RACE reads with MiXCR, giving one entry per CDR3 protein. The sample records about 31,000 distinct CDR3 sequences, 7.2% being singletons. The sequenced material came from blood, either unsorted or a sorted T cell fraction (not recorded which). These receptors all stem from a male donor with ankylosing spondylitis or in good health (not recorded which). The CDR3 runs from the conserved cysteine through the conserved F or W. The D gene is left open where the match is weak. Not every row has a clone size; where given, it reads once, few, many or a size class.

J gene | clone size | V gene | D gene | CDR3 protein | CDR3 DNA
TRBJ2-7 | few | TRBV7-6 | NA | CASSRDRQYEQYF | TGTGCCAGCAGCCGCGACAGGCAGTACGAGCAGTACTTC
TRBJ2-7 | few | TRBV14 | NA | CASSHAGVYEQYF | TGTGCCAGCAGTCACGCCGGCGTCTACGAGCAGTACTTC
TRBJ2-7 | many | TRBV7-8 | TRBD2 | CASSLSGTTVYYEQYF | TGTGCCAGCAGCTTAAGCGGGACGACTGTGTACTACGAGCAGTACTTC
TRBJ2-5 | many | TRBV2 | NA | CASQTVGETQYF | TGTGCCAGCCAGACTGTGGGGGAGACCCAGTACTTC
TRBJ2-2 | NA | TRBV6-1 | NA | CASSEEGHANTGELFF | TGTGCCAGCAGTGAAGAGGGACACGCGAACACCGGGGAGCTGTTTTTT
TRBJ1-1 | many | TRBV5-1 | NA | CATKDANTEAFF | TGCGCTACGAAGGACGCGAACACTGAAGCTTTCTTT
TRBJ2-2 | many | TRBV3-1 | NA | CASSQQRDKTRGNTGELFF | TGTGCCAGCAGCCAACAACGGGATAAGACCAGGGGGAACACCGGGGAGCTGTTTTTT
TRBJ2-7 | many | TRBV29-1 | NA | CSVEKGFDEQYF | TGCAGCGTTGAAAAAGGGTTCGACGAGCAGTACTTC
TRBJ1-6 | many | TRBV20-1 | TRBD1 | CSAKSRAGGSYSPLHF | TGCAGTGCCAAAAGTCGGGCAGGGGGCAGTTATTCACCCCTCCACTTT
TRBJ2-1 | NA | TRBV3-1 | TRBD2 | CAFSLGTSGASYNEQFF | TGTGCCTTCAGCCTGGGGACTAGCGGGGCCTCCTACAATGAGCAGTTCTTC
TRBJ2-7 | many | TRBV27 | NA | CASKERPSSYEQYF | TGTGCCAGCAAGGAGCGGCCTAGCTCCTACGAGCAGTACTTC
TRBJ1-6 | NA | TRBV27 | TRBD1 | CASRRTGDYRQYNSPLHF | TGTGCCAGCAGGAGGACAGGGGATTACCGTCAATATAATTCACCCCTCCACTTT
TRBJ2-1 | many | TRBV24-1 | NA | CATSDPGTHNEQFF | TGTGCCACCAGTGATCCGGGTACCCACAATGAGCAGTTCTTC
TRBJ2-5 | many | TRBV5-1 | NA | CASSLWAPQETQYF | TGCGCCAGCAGCTTGTGGGCACCTCAAGAGACCCAGTACTTC
TRBJ1-6 | many | TRBV12-3/TRBV12-4 | NA | CASSFDGTNNSPLHF | TGTGCCAGCAGTTTCGATGGTACCAATAATTCACCCCTCCACTTT
TRBJ2-1 | many | TRBV20-1 | TRBD2 | CSARGGAAGVGNEQFF | TGCAGTGCTAGGGGCGGGGCGGCGGGAGTTGGCAATGAGCAGTTCTTC